This TCR beta chain came from a study of cytomegalovirus exposure and HLA in healthy donors. The study's findings and limits: 164 TCR beta chains were listed as cytomegalovirus-associated.

The germline gives CDR1 MNHEY, CDR2 SVGAGI. V was cut by 6 bases and J by 6 bases, with 10 bases left in between. This CDR3 has 12 residues. The study ran its PCR with 60 Vbeta and 13 Jbeta primers. Using immunoSEQ multiplex PCR, the repertoire was profiled, and TCRdb retains in-frame clones only, with some absent. The data hold some 140,000 clones, with around 75% observed a single time. Comment on this clone: As yet, its antigen is unknown.

The specimen sequenced was PBMCs. The chain uses TRBV6-5 and TRBJ2-3, with unresolved D. This receptor was obtained from a man under 40 in good health and CMV-seronegative. CDR3 residues: CASSLDGDTQYF. CDR3 nucleotide sequence: TGTGCCAGCAGCCTCGACGGGGATACGCAGTATTTT.